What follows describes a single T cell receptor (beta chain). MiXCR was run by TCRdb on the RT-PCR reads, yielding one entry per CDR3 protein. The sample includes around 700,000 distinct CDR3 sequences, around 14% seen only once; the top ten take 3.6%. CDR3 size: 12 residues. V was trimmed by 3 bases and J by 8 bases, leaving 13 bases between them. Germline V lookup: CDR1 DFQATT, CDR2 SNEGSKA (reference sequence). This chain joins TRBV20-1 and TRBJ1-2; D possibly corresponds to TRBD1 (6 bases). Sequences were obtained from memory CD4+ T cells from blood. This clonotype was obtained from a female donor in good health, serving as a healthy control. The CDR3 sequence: CSASGQGIGYTF. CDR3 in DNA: TGCAGTGCTAGTGGGCAGGGGATAGGCTACACCTTC.